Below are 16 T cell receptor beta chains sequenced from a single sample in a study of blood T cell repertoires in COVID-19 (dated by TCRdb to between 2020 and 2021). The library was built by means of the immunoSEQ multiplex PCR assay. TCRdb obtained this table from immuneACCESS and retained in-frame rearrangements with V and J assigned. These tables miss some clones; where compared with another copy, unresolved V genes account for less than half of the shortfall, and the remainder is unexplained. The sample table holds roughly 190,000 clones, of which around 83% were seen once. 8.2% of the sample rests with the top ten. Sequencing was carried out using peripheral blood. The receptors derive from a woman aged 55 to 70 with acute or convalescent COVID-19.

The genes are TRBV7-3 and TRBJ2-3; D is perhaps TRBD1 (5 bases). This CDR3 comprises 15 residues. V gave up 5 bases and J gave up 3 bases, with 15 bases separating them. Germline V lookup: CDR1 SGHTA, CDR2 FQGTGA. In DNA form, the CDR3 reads TGTGCCAGCAGCCCCTCTACAGGCCGAACAGATACGCAGTATTTT. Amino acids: CASSPSTGRTDTQYF.

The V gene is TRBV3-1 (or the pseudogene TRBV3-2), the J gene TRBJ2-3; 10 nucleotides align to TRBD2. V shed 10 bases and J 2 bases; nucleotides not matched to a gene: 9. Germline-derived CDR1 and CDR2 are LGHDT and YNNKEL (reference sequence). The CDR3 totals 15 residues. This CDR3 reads CATGQAGGVTDTQYF. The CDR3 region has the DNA TGTGCCACCGGCCAAGCGGGAGGGGTCACAGATACGCAGTATTTT.

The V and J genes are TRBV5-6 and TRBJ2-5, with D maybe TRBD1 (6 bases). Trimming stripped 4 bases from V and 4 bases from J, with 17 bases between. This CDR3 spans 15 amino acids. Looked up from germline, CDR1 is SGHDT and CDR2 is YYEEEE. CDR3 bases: TGTGCCAGCAGCCCTTTCCACAGGGTTATAGAGACCCAGTACTTC. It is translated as CASSPFHRVIETQYF.

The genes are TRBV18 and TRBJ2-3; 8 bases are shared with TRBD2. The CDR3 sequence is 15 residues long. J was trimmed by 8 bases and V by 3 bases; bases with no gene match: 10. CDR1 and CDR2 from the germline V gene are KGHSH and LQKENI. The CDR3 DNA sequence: TGTGCCAGCTCACCTCCGGGGGGGAGTAGGCGTACGCAGTATTTT. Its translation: CASSPPGGSRRTQYF.

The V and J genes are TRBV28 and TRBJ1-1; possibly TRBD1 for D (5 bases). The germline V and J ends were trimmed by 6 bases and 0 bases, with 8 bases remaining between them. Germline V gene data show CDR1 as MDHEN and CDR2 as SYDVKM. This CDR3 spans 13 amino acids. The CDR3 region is CASRTEMNTEAFF. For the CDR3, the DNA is TGTGCCAGCAGGACAGAAATGAACACTGAAGCTTTCTTT.

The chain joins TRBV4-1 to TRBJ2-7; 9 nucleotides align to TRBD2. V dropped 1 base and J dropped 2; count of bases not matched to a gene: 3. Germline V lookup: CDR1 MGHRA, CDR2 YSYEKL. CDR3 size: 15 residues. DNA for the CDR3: TGCGCCAGCAGCCAAGCGGCTAGCGGGGCCTACGAGCAGTACGTC. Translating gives CASSQAASGAYEQYV.

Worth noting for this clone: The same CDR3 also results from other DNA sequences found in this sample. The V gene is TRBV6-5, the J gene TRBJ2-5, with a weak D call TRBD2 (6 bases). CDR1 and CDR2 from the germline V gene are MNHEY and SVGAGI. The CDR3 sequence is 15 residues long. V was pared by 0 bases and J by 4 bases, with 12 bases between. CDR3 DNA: TGTGCCAGCAGTTACTCGAGGTTGGGGGGAGAGACCCAGTACTTC. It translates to CASSYSRLGGETQYF.

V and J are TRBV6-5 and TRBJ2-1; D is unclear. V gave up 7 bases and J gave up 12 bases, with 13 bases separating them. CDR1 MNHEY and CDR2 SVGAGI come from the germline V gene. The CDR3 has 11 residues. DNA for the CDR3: TGTGCCAGCACTCCTAGTTCGCGGCAGTTCTTC. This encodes CASTPSSRQFF.

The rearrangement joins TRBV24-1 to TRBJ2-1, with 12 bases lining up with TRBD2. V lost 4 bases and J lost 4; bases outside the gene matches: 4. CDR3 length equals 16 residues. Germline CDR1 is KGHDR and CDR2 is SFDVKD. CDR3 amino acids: CATSDPLAGGYNEQFF. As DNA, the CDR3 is TGTGCCACCAGTGACCCACTAGCGGGAGGATACAATGAGCAGTTCTTC.

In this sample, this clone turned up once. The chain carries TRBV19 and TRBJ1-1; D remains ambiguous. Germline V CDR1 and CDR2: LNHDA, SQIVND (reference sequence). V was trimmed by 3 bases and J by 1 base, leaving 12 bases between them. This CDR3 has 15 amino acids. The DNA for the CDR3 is TGTGCCAGTAGTATGGCCTCCGTTGGGAACACTGAAGCTTTCTTT. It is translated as CASSMASVGNTEAFF.

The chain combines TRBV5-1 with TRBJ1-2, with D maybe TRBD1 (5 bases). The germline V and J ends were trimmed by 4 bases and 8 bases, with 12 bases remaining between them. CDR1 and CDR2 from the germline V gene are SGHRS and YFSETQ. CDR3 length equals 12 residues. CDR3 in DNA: TGCGCCAGCAGCACAGACAGTCAGGGCTACACCTTC. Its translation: CASSTDSQGYTF.

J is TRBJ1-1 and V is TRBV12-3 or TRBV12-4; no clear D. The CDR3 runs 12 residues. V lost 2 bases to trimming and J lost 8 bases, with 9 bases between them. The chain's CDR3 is CASSLSRGEAFF. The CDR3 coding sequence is TGTGCCAGCAGTTTATCCCGAGGAGAAGCTTTCTTT.

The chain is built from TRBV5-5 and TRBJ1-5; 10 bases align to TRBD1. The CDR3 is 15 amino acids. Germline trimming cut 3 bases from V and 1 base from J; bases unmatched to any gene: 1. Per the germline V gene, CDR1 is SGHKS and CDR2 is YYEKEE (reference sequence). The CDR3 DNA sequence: TGTGCCAGCAGCTGGGGACAGGGGAGCAATCAGCCCCAGCATTTT. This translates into CASSWGQGSNQPQHF.

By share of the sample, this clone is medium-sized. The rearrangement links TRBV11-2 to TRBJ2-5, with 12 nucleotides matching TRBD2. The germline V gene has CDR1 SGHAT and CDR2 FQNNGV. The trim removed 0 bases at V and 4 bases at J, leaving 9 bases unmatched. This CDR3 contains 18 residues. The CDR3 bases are TGTGCCAGCAGCTTAGATCGGGCCGGACTAGCGGGACCAGAGACCCAGTACTTC. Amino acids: CASSLDRAGLAGPETQYF.

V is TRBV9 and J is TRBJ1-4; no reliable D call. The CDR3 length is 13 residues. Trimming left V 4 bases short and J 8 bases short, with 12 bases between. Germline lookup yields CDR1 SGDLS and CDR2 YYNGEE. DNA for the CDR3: TGTGCCAGCAGCTCCGAACACGGGGAAAAACTGTTTTTT. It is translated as CASSSEHGEKLFF.

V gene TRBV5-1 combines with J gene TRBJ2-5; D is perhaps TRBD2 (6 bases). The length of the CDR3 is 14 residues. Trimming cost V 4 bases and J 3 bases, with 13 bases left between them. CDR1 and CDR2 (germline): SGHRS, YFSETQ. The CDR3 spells CASSGVAVEETQYF. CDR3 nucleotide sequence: TGCGCCAGCAGCGGGGTAGCGGTGGAAGAGACCCAGTACTTC.